The next 24 T cell receptor beta chains were all read from a single sample in a study of CD8 T cells in ankylosing spondylitis. TCRdb reanalysed the 5' RACE reads using MiXCR and keeps one entry per CDR3 protein. The sample lists 250,000 to 300,000 distinct CDR3 sequences, 18% occurring once. Sequencing input: blood, either unsorted or a sorted T cell fraction (not recorded which). These receptors were collected from a male donor with ankylosing spondylitis or in good health (not recorded which).

The V call is TRBV12-3 or TRBV12-4, the J call TRBJ1-2, with 8 bases fitting TRBD1. Trimming removed 6 bases from V and 6 bases from J; junction bases left unmatched: 9. The CDR3 consists of 14 residues. The CDR3 sequence is CASSMNRGINGYTF. CDR3 in DNA: TGTGCCAGCAGCATGAACAGGGGGATAAATGGCTACACCTTC.

The chain employs TRBV12-3 or TRBV12-4 and TRBJ2-7, with 7 bases matching TRBD1. Trimming removed 8 bases from V and 7 bases from J; junction bases left unmatched: 5. CDR3 length equals 11 residues. Written as DNA, the CDR3 is TGTGCCAGCGGCACAGGGGAAGAGCAGTACTTC. As protein: CASGTGEEQYF.

This clonotype was observed at least ten times. The rearrangement joins TRBV27 to TRBJ2-4; perhaps TRBD2 as D (6 bases). Trimming stripped 3 bases from V and 0 bases from J, with 9 bases between. The CDR3 has 15 amino acids. Germline values: CDR1 MNHEY, CDR2 SMNVEV (reference sequence). The CDR3 protein is CASSFSGLAKNIQYF. CDR3 DNA: TGTGCCAGCAGTTTCAGCGGGTTAGCCAAAAACATTCAGTACTTC.

Concerning this clonotype itself: Germline and junction disagree at one end, which may indicate a read error. The chain employs TRBV3-1 and TRBJ2-7; D gene ambiguous. Germline loops: CDR1 LGHDT, CDR2 YNNKEL (reference sequence). This CDR3 has 16 residues. CDR3 in amino acids: CASSQERRLYSYGQYF. The CDR3 DNA follows: TGTGCCAGCAGCCAAGAACGGCGGCTCTACTCCTACGGGCAGTACTTC.

The chain joins TRBV6-6 to TRBJ2-3; D is unresolved. The ends were cut back, 5 bases at V and 4 bases at J, with 10 bases in the middle. Germline-derived CDR1 and CDR2 are MNHNY and SVGAGI (reference sequence). The CDR3 loop spans 13 amino acids. CDR3 DNA sequence: TGTGCCAGCAGTACGTTAGAGGCAGATACGCAGTATTTT. Residues: CASSTLEADTQYF.

This clonotype came up a few times. This sequence joins TRBV5-6 and TRBJ2-7, with D tentatively TRBD2 (5 bases). The CDR3 runs to 17 residues. V lost 2 bases and J lost 1, with 19 bases in between. The V gene's germline CDR1 is SGHDT and CDR2 YYEEEE. CDR3 nucleotide sequence: TGTGCCAGCAGCTTCCACTACGACGGCCCGGGATCCTACGAGCAGTACTTC. Its protein is CASSFHYDGPGSYEQYF.

V and J are TRBV4-3 and TRBJ2-7, with TRBD2 matching 10 bases. After removal of 3 bases from V and 4 bases from J, the junction contained 9 bases not matched to a gene. CDR1 is LGHNA, CDR2 YSLEER, per germline. The CDR3 runs 16 residues. As DNA, the CDR3 is TGCGCCAGCAGCCAGGGGAGGGCTAGCGGGAGTTACGAGCAGTACTTC. Translated, it gives CASSQGRASGSYEQYF.

The chain combines TRBV29-1 with TRBJ2-1, with 11 bases identical to TRBD2. The CDR3 has 14 amino acids. The V gene's germline CDR1 is SQVTM and CDR2 ANQGSEA. Losses at the gene ends were 5 bases for V and 7 bases for J; bases not matched to a gene: 7. CDR3 amino acids: CSVPRLAGLNEQFF. CDR3 bases: TGCAGCGTTCCCCGACTAGCGGGACTGAATGAGCAGTTCTTC.

This rearrangement joins TRBV9 to TRBJ2-1, with 7 positions matching TRBD1. The V segment lost 0 bases and the J segment 0 bases; nucleotides outside the gene matches: 6. Per the germline V gene, CDR1 is SGDLS and CDR2 is YYNGEE. CDR3 size: 17 residues. CDR3 region: CASSVDFRGSSYNEQFF. CDR3 in DNA: TGTGCCAGCAGCGTAGATTTCAGGGGGAGCTCCTACAATGAGCAGTTCTTC.

The table lists this clonotype with many counts. The CDR3 DNA reads as TGCGCCAGCAGCTTGTGGTATTTTTGGACAGATACGCAGTATTTT. Translating it yields CASSLWYFWTDTQYF. The V gene is TRBV5-1, the J gene TRBJ2-3; D is uncertain. This CDR3 has 15 amino acids. Trimming cost V 1 base and J 3 bases, with 12 bases left between them. Germline-derived CDR1 and CDR2 are SGHRS and YFSETQ.

In its sample, this clonotype was seen a few times. This sequence joins TRBV6-6 and TRBJ2-7; D is possibly TRBD2 (6 bases). Between the trimmed V and J ends, which lost 5 bases and 12 bases, there was a span of 14 bases. The CDR3 is 11 residues long. Per the germline V gene, CDR1 is MNHNY and CDR2 is SVGAGI (reference sequence). In nucleotides, the CDR3 is TGTGCCAGCAGTCCGGGAGAGAGTCCGTACTTC. The encoded protein is CASSPGESPYF.

This clonotype was detected only a few times. The CDR3 spells CASSLLEGQNTEAFF. The CDR3 bases are TGCGCCAGCAGCTTGCTGGAGGGTCAGAACACTGAAGCTTTCTTT. This chain connects TRBV5-1 to TRBJ1-1; D not resolved. This CDR3 is built from 15 residues. V was shortened by 1 base and J by 1 base, with 11 bases between the two germline ends. CDR1 is SGHRS, CDR2 YFSETQ, per germline.

The chain employs TRBV29-1 and TRBJ2-5; 8 bases are shared with TRBD2. The CDR3 covers 14 residues. Unmatched junction bases numbered 4, after V lost 4 bases and J lost 0 bases. Germline lookup yields CDR1 SQVTM and CDR2 ANQGSEA. Here the CDR3 reads CSVGGLADQETQYF. The CDR3 coding sequence is TGCAGCGTTGGAGGACTAGCAGACCAAGAGACCCAGTACTTC.

This clonotype was seen ten or more times. The rearrangement joins TRBV6-2 or TRBV6-3 to TRBJ2-3; a possible D gene is TRBD1 (6 bases). The CDR3 runs 15 residues. Per the germline V gene, CDR1 is MNHEY and CDR2 is SVGEGT. Deletions cut 5 bases from V and 3 bases from J, with 15 bases between. CDR3 bases: TGTGCCAGCAGTGACAGGCCGGTCCCAACAGATACGCAGTATTTT. Its translation: CASSDRPVPTDTQYF.

V and J are TRBV5-1 and TRBJ2-7; 15 bases map to TRBD2. This CDR3 has 17 residues. With V trimmed by 4 bases and J by 3 bases, 8 bases remained unmatched. From germline, CDR1 is SGHRS and CDR2 YFSETQ. DNA of the CDR3: TGCGCCAGCAGCATTGGACGGGGACTAGCGGGAGGCTACGAGCAGTACTTC. It is translated as CASSIGRGLAGGYEQYF.

The table lists this clonotype with a few counts. V is TRBV12-3 or TRBV12-4 and J is TRBJ2-7; D is unclear. The length of the CDR3 is 13 residues. Trimming left V 0 bases short and J 7 bases short, with 10 bases between. The CDR3 DNA follows: TGTGCCAGCAGTTTAGCGTTGGCTATAGAGCAGTACTTC. Its translation: CASSLALAIEQYF.

The chain combines TRBV6-4 with TRBJ2-1; possibly TRBD1 for D (6 bases). The CDR3 has 16 residues. CDR1 is MRHNA, CDR2 SNTAGT, per germline. The V end lost 2 bases, the J end lost 5 bases, and 16 bases lay between the germline ends. This chain's CDR3 is CASSDGEGQGNNEQFF. The CDR3 nucleotides are TGTGCCAGCAGTGACGGAGAGGGGCAGGGGAACAATGAGCAGTTCTTC.

This rearrangement joins TRBV29-1 to TRBJ2-2; perhaps TRBD2 as D (5 bases). Germline values: CDR1 SQVTM, CDR2 ANQGSEA. V lost 5 bases and J 0 bases, leaving 7 bases between the germline ends. The CDR3 sequence is 13 residues long. CDR3 residues: CSVRTANTGELFF. The DNA of the CDR3 is TGCAGCGTTCGGACTGCGAACACCGGGGAGCTGTTTTTT.

This clonotype was seen a few times. This rearrangement joins TRBV4-3 to TRBJ2-1, with TRBD2 matching over 10 bases. V shed 0 bases, J shed 10 bases, and the junction held 12 bases outside the gene matches. Germline V gives CDR1 LGHNA, CDR2 YSLEER. This CDR3 has 17 amino acids. CDR3 DNA sequence: TGCGCCAGCAGCCAAGAGGGGGCTAGCGGGAGTGCGGTAGAGCAGTTCTTC. Translating it yields CASSQEGASGSAVEQFF.

The chain links TRBV4-1 to TRBJ2-1; 10 bases fit TRBD1. The germline CDR1 and CDR2 sequences are MGHRA and YSYEKL. The ends lost 1 base at V and 5 bases at J; junction bases unmatched: 5. This CDR3 is 16 amino acids long. In DNA, the CDR3 is TGCGCCAGCAGCCAAGGCGGGACAGGGGACCACAATGAGCAGTTCTTC. It translates to CASSQGGTGDHNEQFF.

The chain couples TRBV11-2 to TRBJ2-7, with 7 bases that match TRBD1. Germline CDR1 and CDR2: SGHAT and FQNNGV. The CDR3 sequence is 15 residues long. V dropped 3 bases and J dropped 3; count of bases not matched to a gene: 8. This chain's CDR3 is CASSFEPGQYYEQYF. The CDR3 DNA reads TGTGCCAGCAGCTTCGAACCGGGACAGTACTACGAGCAGTACTTC.

This clonotype appeared many times. This rearrangement joins TRBV12-3 or TRBV12-4 to TRBJ1-1; D is perhaps TRBD1 (6 bases). V lost 0 bases and J 7 bases, leaving 12 bases between the germline ends. This CDR3 comprises 14 residues. The chain's CDR3 is CASSLAPRGFEAFF. The CDR3 DNA reads TGTGCCAGCAGTTTAGCGCCCAGGGGCTTTGAAGCTTTCTTT.

This clonotype was observed a few times. V is TRBV18 and J is TRBJ2-3; D remains ambiguous. CDR3 size: 13 residues. Germline CDR1 and CDR2: KGHSH and LQKENI. Trimming took 6 bases from V and 2 from J, leaving 9 bases between them. The CDR3 spells CASSEASTDTQYF. The DNA of the CDR3 is TGTGCCAGCTCCGAGGCATCCACAGATACGCAGTATTTT.

This clonotype was seen many times. This sequence joins TRBV6-2 or TRBV6-3 and TRBJ2-1; D might be TRBD1 or TRBD2, each matching 5 bases. Germline CDR1 reads MNHEY; CDR2 reads SVGEGT. This CDR3 spans 16 amino acids. Trimming removed 0 bases from V and 3 bases from J, with 12 bases in between. The CDR3 region is CASSYSTRGGYNEQFF. CDR3 bases: TGTGCCAGCAGTTACTCCACCCGGGGCGGCTACAATGAGCAGTTCTTC.